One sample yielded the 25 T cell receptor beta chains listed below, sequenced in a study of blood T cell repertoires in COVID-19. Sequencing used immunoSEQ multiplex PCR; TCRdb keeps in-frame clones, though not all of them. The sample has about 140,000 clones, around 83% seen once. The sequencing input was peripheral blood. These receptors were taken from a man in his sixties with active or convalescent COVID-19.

CDR3 DNA: TGTGCCAGCAGTTACTCCGGCAGGGAGTACGTC. This encodes CASSYSGREYV. V is TRBV6-5 and J is TRBJ2-7; perhaps TRBD1 as D (5 bases). Per germline, CDR1 MNHEY and CDR2 SVGAGI. V lost 0 bases, J lost 11 bases, and 8 bases lay in between. The CDR3 length is 11 residues.

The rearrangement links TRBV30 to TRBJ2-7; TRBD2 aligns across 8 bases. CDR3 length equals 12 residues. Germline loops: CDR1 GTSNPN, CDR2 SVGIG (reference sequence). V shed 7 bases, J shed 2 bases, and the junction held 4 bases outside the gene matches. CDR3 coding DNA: TGTGCCTCCGGGGGGGATCCCTACGAGCAGTACTTC. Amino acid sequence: CASGGDPYEQYF.

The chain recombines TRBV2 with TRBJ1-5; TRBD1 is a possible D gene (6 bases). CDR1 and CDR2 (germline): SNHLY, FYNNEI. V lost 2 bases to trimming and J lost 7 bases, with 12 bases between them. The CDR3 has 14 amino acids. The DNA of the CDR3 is TGTGCCAGCAGTGAAACACGCGGGGGCCAGCCCCAGCATTTT. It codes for CASSETRGGQPQHF.

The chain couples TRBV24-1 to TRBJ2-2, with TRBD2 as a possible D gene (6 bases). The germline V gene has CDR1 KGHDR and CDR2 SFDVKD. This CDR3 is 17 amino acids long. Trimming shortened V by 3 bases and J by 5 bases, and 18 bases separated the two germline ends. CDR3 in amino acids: CATSDATPGTYTGELFF. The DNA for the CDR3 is TGTGCCACCAGTGATGCAACTCCCGGGACTTATACCGGGGAGCTGTTTTTT.

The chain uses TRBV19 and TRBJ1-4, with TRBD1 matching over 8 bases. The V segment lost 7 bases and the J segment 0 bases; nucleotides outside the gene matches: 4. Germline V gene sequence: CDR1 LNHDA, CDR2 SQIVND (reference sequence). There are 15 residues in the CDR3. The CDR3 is CASKRTGPTNEKLFF. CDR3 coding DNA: TGTGCCAGTAAACGGACAGGGCCAACTAATGAAAAACTGTTTTTT.

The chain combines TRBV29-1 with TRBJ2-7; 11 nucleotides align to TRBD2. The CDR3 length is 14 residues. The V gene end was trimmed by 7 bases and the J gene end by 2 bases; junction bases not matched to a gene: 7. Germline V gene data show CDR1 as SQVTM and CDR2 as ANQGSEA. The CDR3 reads CSAPSSGRAYEQYV. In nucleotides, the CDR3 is TGCAGCGCCCCAAGTAGCGGGAGGGCCTACGAGCAGTACGTC.

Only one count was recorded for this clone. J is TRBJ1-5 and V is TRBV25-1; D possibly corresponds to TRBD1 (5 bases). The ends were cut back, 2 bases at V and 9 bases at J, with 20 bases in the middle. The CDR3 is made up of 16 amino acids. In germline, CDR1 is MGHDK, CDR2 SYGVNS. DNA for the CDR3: TGTGCCAGCAGTGAAATTGGGTGGGGCAGGGAGGTGCCCCAGCATTTT. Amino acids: CASSEIGWGREVPQHF.

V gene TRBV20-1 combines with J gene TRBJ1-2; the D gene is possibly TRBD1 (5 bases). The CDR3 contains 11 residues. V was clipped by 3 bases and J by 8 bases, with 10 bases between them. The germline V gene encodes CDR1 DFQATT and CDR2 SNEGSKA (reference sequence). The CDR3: CSARDISGYTF. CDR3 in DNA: TGCAGTGCTAGGGACATTTCCGGCTACACCTTC.

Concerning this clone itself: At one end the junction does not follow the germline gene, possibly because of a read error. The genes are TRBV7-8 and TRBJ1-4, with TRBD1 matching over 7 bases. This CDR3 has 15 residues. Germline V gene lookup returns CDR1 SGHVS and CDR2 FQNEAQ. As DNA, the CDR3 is TGTGCCAGCAGCAGGAGGGGGCCGACTAGTGAAAAACTGTTTTTT. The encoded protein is CASSRRGPTSEKLFF.

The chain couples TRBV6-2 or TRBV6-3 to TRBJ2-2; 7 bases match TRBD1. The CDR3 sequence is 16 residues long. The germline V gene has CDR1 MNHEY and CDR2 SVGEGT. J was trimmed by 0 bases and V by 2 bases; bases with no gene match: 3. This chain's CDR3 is CASSYRGQANTGELFF. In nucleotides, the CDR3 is TGTGCCAGCAGTTACCGAGGACAGGCGAACACCGGGGAGCTGTTTTTT.

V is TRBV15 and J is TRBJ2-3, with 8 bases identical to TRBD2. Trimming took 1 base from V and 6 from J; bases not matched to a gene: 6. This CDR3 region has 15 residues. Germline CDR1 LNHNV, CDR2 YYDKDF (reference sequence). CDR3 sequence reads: CATSRVRGGRDTQYF. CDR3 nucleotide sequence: TGTGCCACCAGCAGAGTCCGGGGGGGCAGGGATACGCAGTATTTT.

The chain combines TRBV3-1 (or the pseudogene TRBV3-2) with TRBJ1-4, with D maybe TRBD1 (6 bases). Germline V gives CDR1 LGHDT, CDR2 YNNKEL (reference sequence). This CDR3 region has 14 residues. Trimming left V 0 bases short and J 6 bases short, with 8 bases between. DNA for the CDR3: TGTGCCAGCAGCCAAGAGGGGGCGGATGAAAAACTGTTTTTT. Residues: CASSQEGADEKLFF.

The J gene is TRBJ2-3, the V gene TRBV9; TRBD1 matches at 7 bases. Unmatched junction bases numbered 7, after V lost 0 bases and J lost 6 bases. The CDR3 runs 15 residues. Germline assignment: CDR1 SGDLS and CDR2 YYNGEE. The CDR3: CASSVVDRLGDTQYF. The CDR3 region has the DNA TGTGCCAGCAGCGTAGTGGACAGGCTCGGGGATACGCAGTATTTT.

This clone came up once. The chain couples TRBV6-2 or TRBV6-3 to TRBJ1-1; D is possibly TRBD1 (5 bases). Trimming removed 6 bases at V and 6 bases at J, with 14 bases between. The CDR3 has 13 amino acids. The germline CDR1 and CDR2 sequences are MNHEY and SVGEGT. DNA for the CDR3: TGTGCCAGCAGCCAAGCCTGGGGCGCTGAAGCTTTCTTT. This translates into CASSQAWGAEAFF.

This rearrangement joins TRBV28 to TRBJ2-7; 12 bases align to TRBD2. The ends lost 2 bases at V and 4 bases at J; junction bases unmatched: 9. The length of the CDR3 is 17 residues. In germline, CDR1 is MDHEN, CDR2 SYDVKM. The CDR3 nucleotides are TGTGCCAGCAGTTTAGCCGCTAGCGGGGGGGCTCGGTACGAGCAGTACTTC. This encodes CASSLAASGGARYEQYF.

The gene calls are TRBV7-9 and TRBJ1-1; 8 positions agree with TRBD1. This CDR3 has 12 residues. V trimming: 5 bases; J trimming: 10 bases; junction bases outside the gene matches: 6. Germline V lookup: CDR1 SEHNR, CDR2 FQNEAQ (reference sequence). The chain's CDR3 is CASSLDRVGAFF. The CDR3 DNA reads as TGTGCCAGCAGCCTGGACAGGGTGGGAGCTTTCTTT.

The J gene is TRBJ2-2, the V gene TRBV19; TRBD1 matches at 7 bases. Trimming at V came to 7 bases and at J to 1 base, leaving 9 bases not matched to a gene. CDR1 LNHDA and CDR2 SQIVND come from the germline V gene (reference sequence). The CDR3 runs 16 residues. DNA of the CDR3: TGTGCCAGTACCTCTCCCAACAGGGGGAACACCGGGGAGCTGTTTTTT. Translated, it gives CASTSPNRGNTGELFF. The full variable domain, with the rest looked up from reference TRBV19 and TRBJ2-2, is DGGITQSPKYLFRKEGQNVTLSCEQNLNHDAMYWYRQDPGQGLRLIYYSQIVNDFQKGDIAEGYSVSREKKESFPLTVTSAQKNPTAFYLCASTSPNRGNTGELFFGEGSRLTVL.

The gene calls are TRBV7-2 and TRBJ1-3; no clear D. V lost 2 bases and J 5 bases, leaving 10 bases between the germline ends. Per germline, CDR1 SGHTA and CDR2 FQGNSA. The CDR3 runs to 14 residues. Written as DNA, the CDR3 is TGTGCCAGCAGCTTAAGGGAGAGTCGAAACACCATATATTTT. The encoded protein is CASSLRESRNTIYF.

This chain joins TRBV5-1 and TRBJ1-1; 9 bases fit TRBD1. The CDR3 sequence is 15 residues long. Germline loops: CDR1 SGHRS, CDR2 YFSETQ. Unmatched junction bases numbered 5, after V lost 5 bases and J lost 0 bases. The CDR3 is CASSRTGDLNTEAFF. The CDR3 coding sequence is TGCGCCAGCAGTAGGACAGGGGATTTGAACACTGAAGCTTTCTTT.

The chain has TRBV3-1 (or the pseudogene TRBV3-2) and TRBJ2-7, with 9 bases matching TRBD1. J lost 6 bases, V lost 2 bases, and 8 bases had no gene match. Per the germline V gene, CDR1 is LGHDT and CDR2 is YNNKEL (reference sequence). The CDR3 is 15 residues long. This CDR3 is CASSQNRQGVGEQYF. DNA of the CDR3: TGTGCCAGCAGCCAAAATCGACAGGGGGTTGGCGAGCAGTACTTC.

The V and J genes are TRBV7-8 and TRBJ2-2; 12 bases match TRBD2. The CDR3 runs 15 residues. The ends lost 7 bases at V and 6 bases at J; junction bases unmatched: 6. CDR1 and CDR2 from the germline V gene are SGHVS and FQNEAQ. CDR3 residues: CASTGLAGTSGELFF. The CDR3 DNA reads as TGTGCCAGCACCGGACTAGCGGGGACGTCCGGGGAGCTGTTTTTT.

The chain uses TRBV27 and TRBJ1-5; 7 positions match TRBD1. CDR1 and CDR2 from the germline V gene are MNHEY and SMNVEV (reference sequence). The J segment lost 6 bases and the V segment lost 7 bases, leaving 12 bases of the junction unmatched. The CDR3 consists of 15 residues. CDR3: CASKRQGDPRQPQHF. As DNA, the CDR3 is TGTGCCAGCAAGAGACAGGGTGATCCTCGTCAGCCCCAGCATTTT.

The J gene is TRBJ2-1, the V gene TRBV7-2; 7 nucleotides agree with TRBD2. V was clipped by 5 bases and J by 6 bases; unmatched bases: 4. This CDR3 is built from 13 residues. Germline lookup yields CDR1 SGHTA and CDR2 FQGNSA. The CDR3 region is CASSTWTSNEQFF. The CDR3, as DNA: TGTGCCAGCAGCACATGGACTAGCAATGAGCAGTTCTTC.

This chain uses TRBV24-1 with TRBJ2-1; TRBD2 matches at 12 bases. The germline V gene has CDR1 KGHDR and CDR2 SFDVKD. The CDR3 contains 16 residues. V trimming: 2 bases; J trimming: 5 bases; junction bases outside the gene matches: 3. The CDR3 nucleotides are TGTGCCACCAGTGATTCGACTAGCGGGGGAAACAATGAGCAGTTCTTC. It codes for CATSDSTSGGNNEQFF.

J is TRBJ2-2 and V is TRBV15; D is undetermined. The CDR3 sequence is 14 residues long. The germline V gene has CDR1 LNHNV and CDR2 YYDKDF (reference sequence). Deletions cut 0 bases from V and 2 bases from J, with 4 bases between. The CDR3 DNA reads TGTGCCACCAGCAGAGATACTAACACCGGGGAGCTGTTTTTT. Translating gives CATSRDTNTGELFF.